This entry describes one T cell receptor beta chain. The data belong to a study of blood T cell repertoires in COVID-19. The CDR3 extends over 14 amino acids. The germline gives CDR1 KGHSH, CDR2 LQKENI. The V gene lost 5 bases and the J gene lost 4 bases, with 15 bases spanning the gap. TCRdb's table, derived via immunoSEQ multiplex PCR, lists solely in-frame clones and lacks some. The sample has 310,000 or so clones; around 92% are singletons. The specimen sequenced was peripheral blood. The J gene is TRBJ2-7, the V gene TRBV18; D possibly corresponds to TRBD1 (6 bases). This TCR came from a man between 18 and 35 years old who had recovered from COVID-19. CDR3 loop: CASSTGTGLYEQYF. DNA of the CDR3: TGTGCCAGCTCAACGGGTACAGGGTTATACGAGCAGTACTTC.